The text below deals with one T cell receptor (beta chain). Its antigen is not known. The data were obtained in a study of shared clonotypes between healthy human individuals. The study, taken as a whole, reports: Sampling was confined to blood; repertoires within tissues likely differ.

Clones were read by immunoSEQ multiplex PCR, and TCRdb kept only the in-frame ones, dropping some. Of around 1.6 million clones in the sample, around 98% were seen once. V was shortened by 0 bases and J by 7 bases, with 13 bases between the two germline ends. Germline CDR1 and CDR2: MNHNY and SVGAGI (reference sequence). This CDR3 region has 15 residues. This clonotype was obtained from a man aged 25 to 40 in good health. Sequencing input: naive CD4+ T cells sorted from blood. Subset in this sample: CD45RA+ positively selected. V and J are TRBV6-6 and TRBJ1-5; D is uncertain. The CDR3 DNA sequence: TGTGCCAGCAGTTACTCGATTAGCTCGAACCAGCCCCAGCATTTT. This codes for CASSYSISSNQPQHF.